The 12 T cell receptor beta chains presented below share a single source sample, sequenced in a study of blood T cell repertoires in COVID-19. The method was immunoSEQ multiplex PCR; TCRdb's version includes in-frame clones alone and lacks a portion of them. The sample lists around 42,000 clones; 85% to 90% were seen once. The sample taken for sequencing was peripheral blood. These receptors originate from a man in his 70s with acute or convalescent COVID-19.

This clone turned up a few times. The rearrangement joins TRBV4-1 to TRBJ1-5; possibly TRBD1 for D (6 bases). Germline CDR1 is MGHRA and CDR2 is YSYEKL. V shed 3 bases and J shed 5 bases, with 23 bases lying between them. The CDR3 has 18 residues. The chain's CDR3 is CASSQKQGGSRRDQPQHF. CDR3 in DNA: TGCGCCAGCAGCCAGAAACAGGGCGGGTCTCGACGCGATCAGCCCCAGCATTTT.

The V call is TRBV7-6, the J call TRBJ2-1; 7 nucleotides agree with TRBD2. J was trimmed by 5 bases and V by 5 bases; bases with no gene match: 9. Germline CDR1 is SGHVS and CDR2 is FNYEAQ. The CDR3 runs to 15 residues. CDR3 DNA: TGTGCCAGCAGCCCAACCGGGGGGACTAACAATGAGCAGTTCTTC. Translating gives CASSPTGGTNNEQFF.

The chain couples TRBV4-1 to TRBJ2-7; D is unclear. CDR1 MGHRA and CDR2 YSYEKL come from the germline V gene. V lost 6 bases to trimming and J lost 0 bases, with 15 bases between them. CDR3 length: 15 residues. CDR3 sequence reads: CASRPIGESSYEQYF. The CDR3 bases are TGCGCCAGCAGGCCGATCGGAGAGAGCTCCTACGAGCAGTACTTC.

The rearrangement uses TRBV18 and TRBJ2-5; TRBD1 aligns across 8 bases. The germline V gene encodes CDR1 KGHSH and CDR2 LQKENI. CDR3 length: 14 amino acids. The J segment lost 2 bases and the V segment lost 6 bases, leaving 5 bases of the junction unmatched. The CDR3 here is CASSPDRGQETQYF. The CDR3 DNA is TGTGCCAGCTCTCCCGACAGGGGTCAAGAGACCCAGTACTTC.

V is TRBV4-3 and J is TRBJ2-7; possible D gene TRBD2, 6 bases. The germline CDR1 and CDR2 sequences are LGHNA and YSLEER. V lost 4 bases and J lost 6, with 22 bases in between. CDR3 length equals 16 residues. Here the CDR3 reads CASSPRAGGISGEQYF. The CDR3 DNA sequence: TGCGCCAGCAGCCCCAGGGCGGGCGGGATCTCAGGCGAGCAGTACTTC.

The chain carries TRBV5-1 and TRBJ2-3; unclear D gene. Germline CDR1 reads SGHRS; CDR2 reads YFSETQ. Trimming took 5 bases from V and 4 from J, leaving 14 bases between them. The CDR3 spans 14 residues. CDR3 region: CASSKQPSADTQYF. The CDR3 nucleotides are TGCGCCAGCAGTAAACAGCCCTCGGCAGATACGCAGTATTTT.

CDR3 in amino acids: CASHRGRGNTEAFF. The DNA for the CDR3 is TGCGCCAGCCACAGGGGGCGAGGGAACACTGAAGCTTTCTTT. The rearrangement links TRBV5-1 to TRBJ1-1; TRBD1 matches at 9 bases. CDR1 is SGHRS and CDR2 is YFSETQ in the germline V gene. The CDR3 runs 14 residues. Trimming at V came to 7 bases and at J to 1 base, leaving 5 bases not matched to a gene.

The chain combines TRBV30 with TRBJ2-1, with TRBD2 matching 10 bases. The CDR3 runs to 11 residues. Trimming took 8 bases from V and 15 from J; bases not matched to a gene: 10. Germline CDR1 GTSNPN, CDR2 SVGIG (reference sequence). CDR3 amino acids: CAAGLAWMPFF. CDR3 DNA: TGTGCCGCGGGACTAGCGTGGATGCCGTTCTTC.

The rearrangement links TRBV5-1 to TRBJ1-3, with a tentative D call TRBD1 (5 bases). Germline CDR1 is SGHRS and CDR2 is YFSETQ. V was clipped by 1 base and J by 2 bases, with 10 bases between them. The CDR3 runs to 15 residues. The CDR3 here is CASSLITGTGNTIYF. The DNA of the CDR3 is TGCGCCAGCAGCTTGATAACAGGAACTGGAAACACCATATATTTT.

The rearrangement links TRBV10-3 to TRBJ1-2; D ambiguous. V was clipped by 0 bases and J by 0 bases, with 5 bases between them. The CDR3 spans 14 residues. Germline CDR1 is ENHRY and CDR2 is SYGVKD. CDR3 bases: TGTGCCATCAGTGAGTCGAGTTCTAACTATGGCTACACCTTC. It is translated as CAISESSSNYGYTF.

The chain recombines TRBV3-1 (or the pseudogene TRBV3-2) with TRBJ2-6; D is unresolved. This CDR3 has 15 residues. From germline, CDR1 is LGHDT and CDR2 YNNKEL (reference sequence). V shed 3 bases and J shed 2 bases, with 8 bases lying between them. The DNA of the CDR3 is TGTGCCAGCAGCCAGGCCGTCCCTGGGGCCAACGTCCTGACTTTC. Its translation is CASSQAVPGANVLTF.

This clone has only a few counts. The chain couples TRBV5-6 to TRBJ1-1; 9 positions match TRBD1. The CDR3 extends over 17 amino acids. V lost 4 bases to trimming and J lost 1 base; unmatched junction nucleotides: 11. Per the germline V gene, CDR1 is SGHDT and CDR2 is YYEEEE. This CDR3 is CASSTRTGADSNTEAFF. CDR3 sequence (DNA): TGTGCCAGCAGCACGAGGACAGGGGCGGACTCGAACACTGAAGCTTTCTTT. Complete variable domain (other parts from reference TRBV5-6 and TRBJ1-1): DAGVTQSPTHLIKTRGQQVTLRCSPKSGHDTVSWYQQALGQGPQFIFQYYEEEERQRGNFPDRFSGHQFPNYSSELNVNALLLGDSALYLCASSTRTGADSNTEAFFGQGTRLTVV.